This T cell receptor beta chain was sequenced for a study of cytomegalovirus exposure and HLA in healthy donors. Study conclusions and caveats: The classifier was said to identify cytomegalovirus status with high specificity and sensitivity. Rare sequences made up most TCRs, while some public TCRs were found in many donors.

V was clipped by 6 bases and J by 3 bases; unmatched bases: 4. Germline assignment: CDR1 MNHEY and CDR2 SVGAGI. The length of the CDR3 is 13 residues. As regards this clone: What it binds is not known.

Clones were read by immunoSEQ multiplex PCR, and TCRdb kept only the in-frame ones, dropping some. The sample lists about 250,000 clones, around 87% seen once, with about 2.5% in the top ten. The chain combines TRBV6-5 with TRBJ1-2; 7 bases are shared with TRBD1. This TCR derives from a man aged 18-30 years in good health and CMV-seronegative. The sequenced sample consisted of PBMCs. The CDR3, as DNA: TGTGCCAGCAGCATAACAGGGGACTATGGCTACACCTTC. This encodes CASSITGDYGYTF.